This T cell receptor beta chain was observed in a study of blood T cells in healthy people across ages. Through a sample-barcoded 5' primer and a J-beta primer mix, a second PCR was run for 7 to 11 cycles. TCRdb reprocessed the 5' RACE reads via MiXCR and lists one record per CDR3 protein. The data show some 1.5 million distinct CDR3 sequences, 28% seen once. In its sample, this clonotype was seen once. This sequence may be a read error, since a much larger clone differs from it by one base. Germline V gene lookup returns CDR1 SEHNR and CDR2 FQNEAQ (reference sequence). The CDR3 length is 15 residues. V was clipped by 4 bases and J by 5 bases; unmatched bases: 6.

This clonotype was sampled from a woman under 40 in good health. The chain is built from TRBV7-9 and TRBJ2-1; 9 nucleotides line up with TRBD2. Sequenced material: blood. For the CDR3, the DNA is TGTGCCAGCAGCTGGAGGACTAGCGTTCACAATGAGCAGTTCTTC. Amino acid sequence: CASSWRTSVHNEQFF.